The T cell receptor beta chain described here comes from a study of CD8+CD57+ T cells in acquired aplastic anemia. Profiling of TCR beta VDJ combinations and CDR3 sequences used genomic DNA as template. TCRdb re-called the reads with MiXCR, one entry per CDR3 protein. The table records 300,000 or so distinct CDR3 sequences, roughly three fifths of them present only once. About this clonotype: Sequence at one end of the junction differs from germline and may be a read error.

The CDR3 sequence is 13 residues long. CDR1 and CDR2 from the germline V gene are SGHTA and FQGTGA. Sequenced: sorted CD4+, CD8+, or CD8+CD57+ T cells (not recorded which) from PBMCs. The chain joins TRBV7-3 to TRBJ2-1; perhaps TRBD2 as D (9 bases). The receptor comes from a human donor with severe aplastic anemia or a healthy control (not recorded which). The CDR3 region has the DNA TGTGCTAGCAGCGGGGGGACAGGAAATGAGCAGTTCTTC. As protein: CASSGGTGNEQFF.